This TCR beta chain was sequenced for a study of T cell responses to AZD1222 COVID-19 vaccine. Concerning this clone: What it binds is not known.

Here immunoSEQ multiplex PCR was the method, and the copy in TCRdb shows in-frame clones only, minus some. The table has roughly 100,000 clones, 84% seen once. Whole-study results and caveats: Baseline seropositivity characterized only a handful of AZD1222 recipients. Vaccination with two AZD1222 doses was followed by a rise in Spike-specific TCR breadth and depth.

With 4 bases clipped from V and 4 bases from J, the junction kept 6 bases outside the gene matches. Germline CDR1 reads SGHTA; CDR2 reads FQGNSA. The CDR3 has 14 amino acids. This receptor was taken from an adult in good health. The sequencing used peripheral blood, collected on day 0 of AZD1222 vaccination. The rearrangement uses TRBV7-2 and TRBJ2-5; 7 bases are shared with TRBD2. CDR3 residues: CASSSGLGAETQYF. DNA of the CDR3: TGTGCCAGCAGCTCCGGACTAGGGGCAGAGACCCAGTACTTC.